One and the same sample provided the 14 T cell receptor beta chains below, sequenced in a study of control samples from healthy donors and cancer patients. Only in-frame clones appear in the TCRdb table, and some are missing; sequencing was by immunoSEQ multiplex PCR. The profile shows approximately 150,000 clones, 91% of them singletons. The specimen sequenced was blood. All receptors derive from a man aged 25-45 years in good health.

In this sample, this clone turned up once. The chain joins TRBV18 to TRBJ2-3; D is uncertain. CDR1 and CDR2 (germline): KGHSH, LQKENI. The CDR3 has 15 residues. The V and J ends lost 0 bases and 2 bases respectively, with 9 bases between them. CDR3 loop: CASSPPGISTDTQYF. The CDR3 DNA reads TGTGCCAGCTCACCACCGGGAATATCCACAGATACGCAGTATTTT.

The chain is built from TRBV7-3 and TRBJ2-2; 8 bases match TRBD1. Germline trimming cut 4 bases from V and 1 base from J; bases unmatched to any gene: 5. Germline loops: CDR1 SGHTA, CDR2 FQGTGA. CDR3 length: 16 amino acids. The CDR3 loop reads CASSWAGQVNTGELFF. CDR3 nucleotide sequence: TGTGCCAGCAGCTGGGCGGGACAGGTGAACACCGGGGAGCTGTTTTTT. Filled out from reference TRBV7-3 and TRBJ2-2, the complete variable domain reads GAGVSQTPSNKVTEKGKYVELRCDPISGHTALYWYRQSLGQGPEFLIYFQGTGAADDSGLPNDRFFAVRPEGSVSTLKIQRTERGDSAVYLCASSWAGQVNTGELFFGEGSRLTVL.

Worth noting for this clone: Distinct nucleotide sequences in the sample also encode this CDR3. The chain employs TRBV9 and TRBJ1-2, with TRBD1 identical over 10 bases. Germline CDR1 is SGDLS and CDR2 is YYNGEE. This CDR3 spans 14 amino acids. The V segment lost 2 bases and the J segment 2 bases; nucleotides outside the gene matches: 0. The DNA for the CDR3 is TGTGCCAGCAGCGTGGGACAGGGGAACTATGGCTACACCTTC. Protein: CASSVGQGNYGYTF.

The CDR3 sequence is CASRRATMNTEAFF. CDR3 sequence (DNA): TGCGCCAGCAGACGGGCGACCATGAACACTGAAGCTTTCTTT. The chain couples TRBV5-1 to TRBJ1-1; D is uncertain. CDR3 length: 14 residues. With 5 bases removed from V and 0 bases from J, the gap between germline ends came to 11 bases. The germline CDR1 and CDR2 sequences are SGHRS and YFSETQ.

This clone occurred a few times. The V and J genes are TRBV28 and TRBJ1-5, with D tentatively TRBD1 (5 bases). Germline V CDR1 and CDR2: MDHEN, SYDVKM. The length of the CDR3 is 15 residues. Trimming took 6 bases from V and 3 from J, leaving 15 bases between them. The CDR3 nucleotides read TGTGCCAGCAGGACGCAATGGGGCCTCAATCAGCCCCAGCATTTT. Residues: CASRTQWGLNQPQHF.

V and J are TRBV5-8 and TRBJ1-5; D gene uncertain. Trimming stripped 4 bases from V and 9 bases from J, with 8 bases between. The CDR3 has 11 residues. The germline V gene has CDR1 SGHTS and CDR2 YDEGEE. The chain's CDR3 is CASSADWPQHF. CDR3 bases: TGTGCCAGCAGCGCTGACTGGCCCCAGCATTTT.

This chain joins TRBV19 and TRBJ1-5; D unresolved. V was clipped by 1 base and J by 0 bases, with 7 bases between them. The V gene's germline CDR1 is LNHDA and CDR2 SQIVND (reference sequence). CDR3 size: 15 residues. DNA for the CDR3: TGTGCCAGTAGTATAGGGGGAGGTAGCAATCAGCCCCAGCATTTT. Encoded protein: CASSIGGGSNQPQHF.

The chain is built from TRBV5-1 and TRBJ2-7, with TRBD1 matching 7 bases. V lost 4 bases, J lost 6 bases, and 10 bases stayed unmatched. This CDR3 has 14 residues. Germline loops: CDR1 SGHRS, CDR2 YFSETQ. The CDR3 sequence is CASSPRQGAREQYF. In DNA, the CDR3 is TGCGCCAGCAGCCCGAGACAGGGCGCCCGCGAGCAGTACTTC.

DNA of the CDR3: TGTGCCACCGGGGGGGGGAAAGAGACCCAGTACTTC. Its translation: CATGGGKETQYF. This chain connects TRBV10-3 to TRBJ2-5, with 8 nucleotides matching TRBD2. The CDR3 totals 12 residues. With 10 bases clipped from V and 3 bases from J, the junction kept 4 bases outside the gene matches. Germline CDR1 is ENHRY and CDR2 is SYGVKD.

This clone occurred once. The chain joins TRBV28 to TRBJ1-6, with D hard to call. V gave up 5 bases and J gave up 7 bases, with 12 bases separating them. Germline V gene data show CDR1 as MDHEN and CDR2 as SYDVKM. This CDR3 region has 14 residues. CDR3 bases: TGTGCCAGCAGTACCCGACGGGTAAATTCACCCCTCCACTTT. Amino acids: CASSTRRVNSPLHF.

The chain uses TRBV5-6 and TRBJ2-7; 8 positions agree with TRBD1. The germline CDR1 and CDR2 sequences are SGHDT and YYEEEE. The J segment lost 9 bases and the V segment lost 4 bases, leaving 12 bases of the junction unmatched. The CDR3 is made up of 14 amino acids. CDR3 coding DNA: TGTGCCAGCAGCCCCGGGACAGGCCTACGGGGGCAGTACTTC. Protein product: CASSPGTGLRGQYF.

J is TRBJ1-4 and V is TRBV6-6; D might be TRBD1 (5 bases). The CDR3 contains 13 residues. Per the germline V gene, CDR1 is MNHNY and CDR2 is SVGAGI (reference sequence). V lost 2 bases and J 10 bases, leaving 11 bases between the germline ends. The CDR3 sequence: CASSYVGGGKLFF. CDR3 nucleotide sequence: TGTGCCAGCAGTTACGTCGGGGGGGGAAAACTGTTTTTT.

This chain joins TRBV30 and TRBJ2-1, with 8 bases fitting TRBD2. This CDR3 is built from 13 residues. The J segment lost 7 bases and the V segment lost 1 base, leaving 3 bases of the junction unmatched. Germline CDR1 and CDR2: GTSNPN and SVGIG (reference sequence). The CDR3 reads CAWSGLAGNEQFF. The CDR3 DNA is TGTGCCTGGAGTGGGCTAGCGGGTAATGAGCAGTTCTTC. Combining the CDR3 with reference TRBV30 and TRBJ2-1 gives the whole variable domain SQTIHQWPATLVQPVGSPLSLECTVEGTSNPNLYWYRQAAGRGLQLLFYSVGIGQISSEVPQNLSASRPQDRQFILSSKKLLLSDSGFYLCAWSGLAGNEQFFGPGTRLTVL.

The chain recombines TRBV11-2 with TRBJ2-7, with D tentatively TRBD1 (6 bases). Trimming removed 0 bases at V and 0 bases at J, with 15 bases between. CDR1 and CDR2 from the germline V gene are SGHAT and FQNNGV. The CDR3 loop spans 17 amino acids. The CDR3 loop reads CASSLEPQGPSSYEQYF. DNA of the CDR3: TGTGCCAGCAGCTTAGAACCTCAGGGGCCCAGCTCCTACGAGCAGTACTTC.